The rows below give T cell receptor beta chains drawn from one sample of a study of memory CD4+ T cells and cytomegalovirus serostatus. This table comes from immunoSEQ multiplex PCR, and its TCRdb copy is limited to in-frame clones, with some not included. The sample holds about 82,000 clones, 80% seen once. Sample: memory CD4+ T cells from blood. Receptors originate from an adult in good health and CMV-seronegative. CDR3s include the opening cysteine and the closing phenylalanine or tryptophan. D genes are given only for firm matches. For some rows the clone size is stated as once, few or many, or as a class when expanded; others skip it.

TRBJ2-3	-	TRBV7-3	once	14	TGTGCCAGCAACGCGGCAGGGGCCACAGATACGCAGTATTTT	CASNAAGATDTQYF
TRBJ1-2	-	TRBV18	-	15	TGTGCCAGCTCACCACGATCGGAATCTAACTATGGCTACACCTTC	CASSPRSESNYGYTF
TRBJ1-2	TRBD1	TRBV5-1	-	15	TGCGCCAGCAGCTCGCCGGGACAGAGTAACTATGGCTACACCTTC	CASSSPGQSNYGYTF
TRBJ1-5	TRBD1	TRBV2	medium-sized	13	TGTGCCAGCATGGGACAGAACCCAGGGCCCCAGCATTTT	CASMGQNPGPQHF
TRBJ2-2	TRBD1	TRBV7-3	-	18	TGTGCCAGCAGCTTAAGGGACAGGGGTAGCTGGGGCACCGGGGAGCTGTTTTTT	CASSLRDRGSWGTGELFF
TRBJ1-5	TRBD1	TRBV6-5	once	15	TGTGCCAGGAGCAAGACTCGGGACAGGGAGCAGCCCCAGCATTTT	CARSKTRDREQPQHF
TRBJ2-3	-	TRBV6-1	-	14	TGTGCCAGCAGTGAAGTGGGGAAAGAAGATACGCAGTATTTT	CASSEVGKEDTQYF
TRBJ1-1	-	TRBV11-2	-	13	TGTGCCAGCAGCGTCACAGTGGACACTGAAGCTTTCTTT	CASSVTVDTEAFF
TRBJ2-5	-	TRBV7-9	-	15	TGTGCCAGCAGCTTAGCGATCAGGGGATGGGAGACCCAGTACTTC	CASSLAIRGWETQYF
TRBJ2-5	-	TRBV7-3	few	14	TGTGCCAGCAGCCCCCGATTTGGTCAAGAGACCCAGTACTTC	CASSPRFGQETQYF
TRBJ1-2	TRBD1	TRBV6-5	-	12	TGTGCCAGCAGTCGGACAGGGGATGGCTACACCTTC	CASSRTGDGYTF
TRBJ1-5	-	TRBV5-1	-	16	TGCGCCAGCAGCTTGACTGGACCATGGTTCAATCAGCCCCAGCATTTT	CASSLTGPWFNQPQHF
TRBJ1-5	-	TRBV30	-	13	TGTGCCTGGAGTGTACAGCTTAATCAGCCCCAGCATTTT	CAWSVQLNQPQHF
TRBJ2-3	-	TRBV4-1	-	15	TGCGCCAGCAGCCAGGTGTCAAGGGAAACAGATACGCAGTATTTT	CASSQVSRETDTQYF
TRBJ1-5	-	TRBV10-2	-	14	TGCGCCAGCAGTGACAAGAGCAGCAATCAGCCCCAGCATTTT	CASSDKSSNQPQHF
TRBJ1-2	-	TRBV7-8	-	13	TGTGCCAGCAGCTACGGGGGTAACTATGGCTACACCTTC	CASSYGGNYGYTF
TRBJ2-1	TRBD2	TRBV7-8	-	17	TGTGCCAGCAGAAGATACACTAGCGGCAGCTCCTACAATGAGCAGTTCTTC	CASRRYTSGSSYNEQFF
TRBJ1-4	TRBD1	TRBV12-5	-	15	TGTGCTAGTGGTTCGGGGACAGGGGGCACTGAAAAACTGTTTTTT	CASGSGTGGTEKLFF
TRBJ1-2	-	TRBV4-1	-	15	TGCGCCAGCAGCCAAGATACAGACAGTTGGTATGGCTACACCTTC	CASSQDTDSWYGYTF
TRBJ1-6	TRBD1	TRBV7-3	-	17	TGTGCCAGCAGTACCGGGACAGGGGGCGCCGGGAATTCACCCCTCCACTTT	CASSTGTGGAGNSPLHF
TRBJ1-1	TRBD1	TRBV7-2	-	16	TGTGCCAGCAGCCCGAGGGGGAAGGGGGCCCTGACTGAAGCTTTCTTT	CASSPRGKGALTEAFF
TRBJ2-7	TRBD1	TRBV6-5	-	14	TGTGCCAGCAGGGGGACAGGGACGAACTACGAGCAGTACTTC	CASRGTGTNYEQYF
TRBJ1-3	TRBD1	TRBV5-1	-	17	TGCGCCAGCAGCTCCTCAGACAGGGTGATATCTGGAAACACCATATATTTT	CASSSSDRVISGNTIYF
TRBJ1-1	TRBD1	TRBV11-1	-	14	TGTGCCAGCAGCTTAGTAGGACAGGGATTTCGGGCTTTCTTT	CASSLVGQGFRAFF